This T cell receptor beta chain stems from a study of blood T cell repertoires in COVID-19. Assay used: immunoSEQ multiplex PCR; TCRdb lists only in-frame clones, some missing. The profile shows around 140,000 clones, around 73% of them singletons. J lost 3 bases, V lost 1 base, and 4 bases had no gene match. Germline loops: CDR1 KGHDR, CDR2 SFDVKD. The CDR3 is 15 amino acids. The J gene is TRBJ2-5, the V gene TRBV24-1; 7 positions agree with TRBD1. This receptor was taken from a woman in her forties or fifties who had recovered from COVID-19. The sample was PBMCs or T cells enriched from blood (not recorded which). The CDR3 DNA sequence: TGTGCCACCAGTGATTTTCGAGGGGGCGAAGAGACCCAGTACTTC. It codes for CATSDFRGGEETQYF.